This is a list of T cell receptor beta chains from one sample in a study of blood T cell repertoires in COVID-19. The repertoire was sequenced with immunoSEQ multiplex PCR; TCRdb's copy has only in-frame clones and lacks some. This table has about 250,000 clones, around nine tenths appearing once. The sequenced material came from peripheral blood. These receptors were taken from a woman aged 55-75 years who had recovered from COVID-19. Each CDR3 is given with its conserved first and last residue. D genes are given only for firm matches. Some rows mark clone size as missing; the rest say once, few, many or name a class of expanded clone.

abundance	v_gene	j_gene	d_gene	CDR3aa	CDR3nt
-	TRBV6-5	TRBJ2-3	-	CASSYSRPTARDTQYF	TGTGCCAGCAGTTACTCTCGGCCGACAGCGAGGGATACGCAGTATTTT
-	TRBV6-2/TRBV6-3	TRBJ2-4	TRBD2	CASSYPPRGGGVPIAKNIQYF	TGTGCCAGCAGTTACCCCCCGAGAGGCGGGGGGGTTCCCATAGCCAAAAACATTCAGTACTTC
-	TRBV4-1	TRBJ2-3	TRBD1	CASSQEGQAVTDTQYF	TGCGCCAGCAGCCAAGAAGGACAGGCAGTCACAGATACGCAGTATTTT
-	TRBV7-2	TRBJ1-1	-	CASSLVGQSLYMNTEAFF	TGTGCCAGCAGCCTAGTTGGGCAGAGCCTTTACATGAACACTGAAGCTTTCTTT
-	TRBV2	TRBJ2-7	TRBD2	CASSGDWLAGTYEQYF	TGTGCCAGCAGTGGCGATTGGCTAGCGGGGACCTACGAGCAGTACTTC
-	TRBV19	TRBJ2-3	TRBD2	CASSIDKVSGGYSTDTQYF	TGTGCCAGTAGTATAGATAAAGTCAGCGGGGGCTACAGCACAGATACGCAGTATTTT
-	TRBV7-9	TRBJ1-5	TRBD1	CASSLIGTGNQPQHF	TGTGCCAGCAGCTTAATTGGGACAGGGAATCAGCCCCAGCATTTT
-	TRBV11-3	TRBJ2-1	TRBD2	CASSLGLAEYNEQFF	TGTGCCAGCAGCTTAGGGCTAGCGGAGTACAATGAGCAGTTCTTC
-	TRBV10-3	TRBJ2-1	-	CAIRGGGGAVGEQFF	TGTGCCATCAGAGGAGGAGGGGGGGCCGTAGGTGAGCAGTTCTTC
-	TRBV5-4	TRBJ2-7	TRBD1	CASRPRDSANSYEQYF	TGTGCCAGCAGACCCCGGGACAGCGCCAACTCCTACGAGCAGTACTTC
-	TRBV6-5	TRBJ2-5	TRBD2	CASTSGDPLSQYF	TGTGCCAGCACTAGCGGGGACCCTTTGTCCCAGTACTTC
-	TRBV19	TRBJ2-2	-	CASRTKRDTGELFF	TGTGCCAGTCGAACGAAGAGGGACACCGGGGAGCTGTTTTTT
-	TRBV5-5	TRBJ2-5	TRBD1	CASSLVGGAETQYF	TGTGCCAGCAGCTTGGTAGGGGGCGCAGAGACCCAGTACTTC
-	TRBV7-8	TRBJ1-2	TRBD1	CASSRPGTGYGYTF	TGTGCCAGCAGCCGTCCCGGGACAGGGTATGGCTACACCTTC
-	TRBV15	TRBJ1-1	TRBD1	CATSRGRDREAFF	TGTGCCACCAGCAGAGGTCGGGACAGGGAAGCTTTCTTT
few	TRBV5-5	TRBJ1-2	-	CASSLGRVYYGYTF	TGTGCCAGCAGCTTGGGCAGGGTGTACTATGGCTACACCTTC
-	TRBV6-5	TRBJ2-1	TRBD2	CASSSNAAGDNEQFF	TGTGCCAGCAGCTCCAATGCGGCGGGGGACAATGAGCAGTTCTTC
-	TRBV28	TRBJ2-5	TRBD2	CASSYPTSGGVETQYF	TGTGCCAGCAGTTATCCGACTAGCGGGGGGGTAGAGACCCAGTACTTC
-	TRBV28	TRBJ1-2	TRBD1	CASSSRGGYTF	TGTGCCAGCAGCTCCAGGGGGGGCTACACCTTC
-	TRBV28	TRBJ2-7	TRBD1	CASSSIGQGLSYEQYF	TGTGCCAGCAGTTCTATCGGACAGGGACTCTCCTACGAGCAGTACTTC
once	TRBV19	TRBJ1-2	-	CASSISRGSYGYTF	TGTGCCAGTAGTATTAGCAGGGGATCCTATGGCTACACCTTC
-	TRBV28	TRBJ1-2	-	CASHAGLIGYTF	TGTGCCAGCCATGCAGGACTTATTGGCTACACCTTC
-	TRBV7-8	TRBJ1-1	-	CASRTVGGLNTEAFF	TGTGCCAGCAGGACCGTCGGGGGATTGAACACTGAAGCTTTCTTT
once	TRBV18	TRBJ1-4	TRBD1	CASSPPGTGREKLFF	TGTGCCAGCTCCCCCCCGGGGACAGGTCGTGAAAAACTGTTTTTT
-	TRBV10-3	TRBJ2-1	TRBD2	CAISESGLAGGRFF	TGTGCCATCAGTGAATCGGGGCTAGCGGGGGGCCGGTTCTTC
few	TRBV4-2	TRBJ2-7	TRBD1	CASSLRGQGGYEQYF	TGTGCCAGCAGCCTCCGCGGACAGGGGGGCTACGAGCAGTACTTC
-	TRBV13	TRBJ2-7	TRBD1	CASSKDRGQLYF	TGTGCCAGCAGCAAAGACAGGGGGCAGCTGTACTTC
-	TRBV9	TRBJ2-7	TRBD1	CASSGGTGVHEQYF	TGTGCCAGCAGCGGCGGGACAGGGGTACACGAGCAGTACTTC
-	TRBV6-5	TRBJ2-5	TRBD1	CASRMGQMETQYF	TGTGCCAGCCGGATGGGACAGATGGAGACCCAGTACTTC
-	TRBV10-3	TRBJ2-3	TRBD2	CAISAKLAGPTDTQYF	TGTGCCATCAGTGCCAAACTAGCGGGACCCACAGATACGCAGTATTTT
few	TRBV2	TRBJ2-1	-	CASSRDNFGGYNEQFF	TGTGCCAGCAGTCGGGACAACTTTGGGGGTTACAATGAGCAGTTCTTC
few	TRBV2	TRBJ2-7	-	CASSLGLEQYF	TGTGCCAGCAGTCTGGGGCTCGAGCAGTACTTC
-	TRBV7-2	TRBJ1-2	TRBD1	CASSLATGTAQNYGYTF	TGTGCCAGCAGCTTAGCGACCGGGACAGCGCAGAACTATGGCTACACCTTC
-	TRBV7-2	TRBJ1-2	-	CASSLDRVSGYTF	TGTGCCAGCAGCTTAGACAGGGTCTCTGGCTACACCTTC
few	TRBV27	TRBJ1-5	-	CASSTGGYQPQHF	TGTGCCAGCAGTACTGGCGGATATCAGCCCCAGCATTTT
-	TRBV5-1	TRBJ2-2	-	CASSLDGNTGELFF	TGCGCCAGCAGCTTGGACGGGAACACCGGGGAGCTGTTTTTT
-	TRBV9	TRBJ1-1	-	CASSVGGPATEAFF	TGTGCCAGCAGCGTAGGAGGCCCCGCAACTGAAGCTTTCTTT
few	TRBV28	TRBJ1-4	-	CASSPTWGENEKLFF	TGTGCCAGCAGCCCTACTTGGGGGGAGAATGAAAAACTGTTTTTT
once	TRBV5-5	TRBJ1-2	-	CASSLVFRGSGYTF	TGTGCCAGCAGCTTGGTGTTCCGGGGTAGTGGCTACACCTTC
once	TRBV7-2	TRBJ2-2	TRBD1	CASSLDRLFLGELFF	TGTGCCAGCAGCTTGGACAGGCTTTTTCTAGGGGAGCTGTTTTTT
-	TRBV2	TRBJ2-1	-	CASSEFGGATSYNEQFF	TGTGCCAGCAGTGAATTCGGCGGGGCGACCTCCTACAATGAGCAGTTCTTC
-	TRBV10-3	TRBJ2-1	-	CAISWANSYNEQFF	TGTGCCATCAGTTGGGCTAACTCCTACAATGAGCAGTTCTTC
-	TRBV27	TRBJ1-2	TRBD1	CASSPDRLYGYTF	TGTGCCAGCAGTCCGGACAGGCTTTATGGCTACACCTTC
-	TRBV19	TRBJ2-7	TRBD1	CASSMGTGDISYEQYF	TGTGCCAGTAGCATGGGGACAGGGGACATCTCCTACGAGCAGTACTTC
-	TRBV10-3	TRBJ2-6	TRBD1	CAISELGQGGANVLTF	TGTGCCATCAGTGAGCTGGGACAGGGGGGTGCCAACGTCCTGACTTTC
-	TRBV19	TRBJ2-3	TRBD2	CASRQAGGTDTQYF	TGTGCCAGTAGGCAAGCGGGGGGCACAGATACGCAGTATTTT
once	TRBV6-5	TRBJ2-7	TRBD1	CASTRTGGDGYEQYF	TGTGCCAGCACCCGGACAGGGGGTGACGGCTACGAGCAGTACTTC
-	TRBV9	TRBJ1-1	-	CASSPRGGSNTEAFF	TGTGCCAGCAGCCCGAGGGGGGGCTCGAACACTGAAGCTTTCTTT